Below are 10 T cell receptor beta chains sequenced from a single sample in a study of a mutant IDH1 vaccine in newly diagnosed glioma. TCRdb's copy holds only in-frame clones and misses some; the assay was immunoSEQ multiplex PCR. In the table there are 70,000 to 95,000 clones, roughly 82% of which are singletons. This sample's time point: baseline, week 1 (first vaccination visit). Indicated treatment: pre-vaccination baseline after standard-of-care therapy. The input for sequencing was PBMCs, taken from a glioma patient treated with radiotherapy, temozolomide or both. All receptors come from a man aged 40-49 years with glioma. Some clones in this sample may be carry-over from other donors' samples.

CDR3: CASSPAPILGNTIYF. In DNA form, the CDR3 reads TGCGCCAGCAGCCCCGCGCCCATCCTGGGAAACACCATATATTTT. The rearrangement uses TRBV5-1 and TRBJ1-3; D uncertain. V was shortened by 4 bases and J by 4 bases, with 15 bases between the two germline ends. This CDR3 spans 15 amino acids. Germline loops: CDR1 SGHRS, CDR2 YFSETQ.

V gene TRBV6-1 combines with J gene TRBJ1-1; no reliable D call. V was shortened by 8 bases and J by 1 base, with 14 bases between the two germline ends. The CDR3 length is 14 residues. From germline, CDR1 is MNHNS and CDR2 SASEGT. Here the CDR3 DNA reads TGTGCCAGCCCGGTCAGTCTGGGGAACACTGAAGCTTTCTTT. Amino acid sequence: CASPVSLGNTEAFF.

CDR3 amino acids: CASSQVEGGSGYEQYF. Here the CDR3 DNA reads TGTGCCAGCAGCCAAGTCGAGGGGGGGTCCGGGTACGAGCAGTACTTC. The chain employs TRBV4-2 and TRBJ2-7, with D maybe TRBD2 (7 bases). Trimming took 1 base from V and 4 from J, leaving 17 bases between them. CDR1 LGHNA and CDR2 YNFKEQ come from the germline V gene. This CDR3 comprises 16 residues.

The rearrangement links TRBV10-2 to TRBJ1-4, with D perhaps TRBD1 (5 bases). CDR1 is WSHSY and CDR2 is SAAADI in the germline V gene. V dropped 3 bases and J dropped 1 base, with 9 bases sitting between them. The CDR3 is 15 residues long. CDR3 region: CASSDVGGTNEKLFF. The CDR3 nucleotides read TGCGCCAGCAGTGATGTGGGGGGAACTAATGAAAAACTGTTTTTT.

With respect to this clone: The same CDR3 is also encoded by other DNA sequences in this sample. The chain employs TRBV29-1 and TRBJ1-2, with unresolved D. V shed 4 bases and J shed 3 bases, with 9 bases lying between them. Germline assignment: CDR1 SQVTM and CDR2 ANQGSEA. The CDR3 sequence is 12 residues long. CDR3 region: CSVGGRDYGYTF. CDR3 in DNA: TGCAGCGTTGGTGGACGGGACTATGGCTACACCTTC.

The genes are TRBV4-1 and TRBJ2-1; D is perhaps TRBD1 (6 bases). The CDR3 sequence is 15 residues long. CDR1 and CDR2 (germline): MGHRA, YSYEKL. V lost 0 bases to trimming and J lost 9 bases, with 15 bases between them. The CDR3 loop reads CASSQEVDLQGEQFF. In nucleotides, the CDR3 is TGCGCCAGCAGCCAAGAGGTGGACCTACAGGGTGAGCAGTTCTTC.

This chain links TRBV9 with TRBJ2-1; TRBD1 or TRBD2 may be the D gene (5 bases each). V was trimmed by 3 bases and J by 10 bases, leaving 14 bases between them. The germline V gene encodes CDR1 SGDLS and CDR2 YYNGEE. This CDR3 comprises 13 residues. The chain's CDR3 is CASSAVPGTEQFF. CDR3 nucleotides: TGTGCCAGCAGCGCCGTCCCAGGGACCGAGCAGTTCTTC.

The chain joins TRBV19 to TRBJ2-2; 10 bases align to TRBD1. The CDR3 length is 18 residues. Germline CDR1 LNHDA, CDR2 SQIVND (reference sequence). The junction had 9 bases not matched to a gene; V was cut back by 5 bases and J by 0 bases. The CDR3 nucleotides are TGTGCCAGTAGTCTTGGGACAGGGGCGCCATCGAACACCGGGGAGCTGTTTTTT. This sequence encodes CASSLGTGAPSNTGELFF.

The V and J genes are TRBV5-1 and TRBJ2-5; D unclear. Trimming stripped 1 base from V and 4 bases from J, with 11 bases between. Germline-derived CDR1 and CDR2 are SGHRS and YFSETQ. The CDR3 contains 14 residues. CDR3 bases: TGCGCCAGCAGCTTGAGAGGTTTTGGAGAGACCCAGTACTTC. Translation: CASSLRGFGETQYF.

The chain carries TRBV7-9 and TRBJ2-3; TRBD1 might be the D (6 bases). The V end was cut by 6 bases, the J end by 1 base, with 17 bases between. The germline gives CDR1 SEHNR, CDR2 FQNEAQ (reference sequence). The CDR3 has 16 amino acids. In DNA, the CDR3 is TGTGCCAGCAGTCCTCGTAGGGCAGGGGGCACAGATACGCAGTATTTT. This gives the protein CASSPRRAGGTDTQYF.